This TCR beta chain derives from a study of blood T cells in healthy people across ages. The use of a sample-barcoded 5' primer and a J-beta primer mix characterized a second PCR of roughly 7 to 12 cycles. TCRdb reprocessed the 5' RACE reads via MiXCR and lists one record per CDR3 protein. The sample has 1.5 million or so distinct CDR3 sequences; 35% to 45% are singletons. Donors each provided about 10 milliliters of peripheral blood. At least ten counts were recorded for this clonotype. CDR1 and CDR2 (germline): DFQATT, SNEGSKA (reference sequence). V lost 2 bases and J lost 0; bases outside the gene matches: 7. The CDR3 extends over 15 amino acids.

The sequenced sample was blood. The TCR sequence derives from a woman aged 18-29 years in good health. The J gene is TRBJ2-7, the V gene TRBV20-1; 7 bases match TRBD1. The CDR3 reads CSARSQDRVSYEQYF. As DNA, the CDR3 is TGCAGTGCTAGATCCCAAGACAGGGTCTCCTACGAGCAGTACTTC.